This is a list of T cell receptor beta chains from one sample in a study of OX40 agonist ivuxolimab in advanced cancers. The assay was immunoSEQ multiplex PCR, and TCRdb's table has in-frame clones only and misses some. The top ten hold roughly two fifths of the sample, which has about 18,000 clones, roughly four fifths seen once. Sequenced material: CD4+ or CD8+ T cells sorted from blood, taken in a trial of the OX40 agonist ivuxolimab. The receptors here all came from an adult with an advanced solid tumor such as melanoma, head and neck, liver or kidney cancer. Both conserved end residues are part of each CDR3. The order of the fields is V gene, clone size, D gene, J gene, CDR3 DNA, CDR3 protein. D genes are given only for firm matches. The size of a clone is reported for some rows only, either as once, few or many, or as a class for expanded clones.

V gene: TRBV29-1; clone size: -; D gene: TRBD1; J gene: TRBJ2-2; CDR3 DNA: TGCAGCGCTCCGGGACAGGGGACCGGGGAGCTGTTTTTT; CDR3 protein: CSAPGQGTGELFF
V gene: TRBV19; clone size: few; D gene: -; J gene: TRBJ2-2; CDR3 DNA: TGTGCCAGTAGTATAGTGTTAGGGGAGGCCGGGGAGCTGTTTTTT; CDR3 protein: CASSIVLGEAGELFF
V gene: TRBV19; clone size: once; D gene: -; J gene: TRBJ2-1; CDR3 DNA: TGTGCCAGTAGTATAGTTACAGGGCCCTACAATGAGCAGTTCTTC; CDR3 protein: CASSIVTGPYNEQFF
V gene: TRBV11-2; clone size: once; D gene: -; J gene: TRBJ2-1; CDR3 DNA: TGTGCCAGCAGCTCCCACGGGGCGGGGTCCTACAATGAGCAGTTCTTC; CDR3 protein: CASSSHGAGSYNEQFF
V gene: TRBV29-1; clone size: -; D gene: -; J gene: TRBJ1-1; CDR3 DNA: TGCAGCGTTGAGGACAGTGGCTCTGAAGCTTTCTTT; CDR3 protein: CSVEDSGSEAFF
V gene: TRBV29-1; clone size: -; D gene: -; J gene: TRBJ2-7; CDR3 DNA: TGCAGCGTCATAACAGGACTTACATTGATGCAGTACTTC; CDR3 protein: CSVITGLTLMQYF
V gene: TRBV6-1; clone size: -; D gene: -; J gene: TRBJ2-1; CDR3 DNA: TGTGCCAGCAGTGAATGGGGGAACAATGAGCAGTTCTTC; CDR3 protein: CASSEWGNNEQFF
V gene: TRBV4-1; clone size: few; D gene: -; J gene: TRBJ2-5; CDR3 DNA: TGCGCCAGCAGCCTACAAGGGCCAGGGAGCTCTCAAGAGACCCAGTACTTC; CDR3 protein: CASSLQGPGSSQETQYF
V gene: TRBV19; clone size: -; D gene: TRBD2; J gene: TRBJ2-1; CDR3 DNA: TGTGCCAGTAGTGTTCTAGCGGGGTCCTACAATGAGCAGTTCTTC; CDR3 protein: CASSVLAGSYNEQFF
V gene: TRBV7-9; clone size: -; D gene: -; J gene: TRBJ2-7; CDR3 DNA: TGTGCCAGCAGCTTGGACACATCCTCCTACGAGCAGTACTTC; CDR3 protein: CASSLDTSSYEQYF
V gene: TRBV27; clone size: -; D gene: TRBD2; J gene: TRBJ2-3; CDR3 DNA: TGTGCCAGCAGTCAAGGACTAGCGGGGGGCCATCCCACAGATACGCAGTATTTT; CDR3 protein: CASSQGLAGGHPTDTQYF
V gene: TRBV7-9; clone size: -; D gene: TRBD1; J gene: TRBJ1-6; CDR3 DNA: TGTGCCAGCAGCAACAGGACAGGCCCAAAGGCCCTGAATTCACCCCTCCACTTT; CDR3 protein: CASSNRTGPKALNSPLHF
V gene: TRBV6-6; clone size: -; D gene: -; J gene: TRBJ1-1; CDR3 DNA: TGTGCCAGCAGGCGGGACGGACAGAACACTGAAGCTTTCTTT; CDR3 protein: CASRRDGQNTEAFF
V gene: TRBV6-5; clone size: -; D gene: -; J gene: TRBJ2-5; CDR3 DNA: TGTGCCAGCAGTTACGGTCAGGTAGAGACCCAGTACTTC; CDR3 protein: CASSYGQVETQYF
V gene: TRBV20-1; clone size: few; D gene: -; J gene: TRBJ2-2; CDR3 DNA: TGCAGTGCTAGGTACAACGGGGAGCTGTTTTTT; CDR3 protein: CSARYNGELFF
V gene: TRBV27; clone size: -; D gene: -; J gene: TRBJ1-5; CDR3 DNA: TGTGCCAGCAGTTTTATCTTCACAAGCAATCAGCCCCAGCATTTT; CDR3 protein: CASSFIFTSNQPQHF
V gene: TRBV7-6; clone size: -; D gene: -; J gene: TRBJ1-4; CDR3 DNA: TGTGCCAGCACCCCTAACCCTGGAGCTAATGAAAAACTGTTTTTT; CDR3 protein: CASTPNPGANEKLFF
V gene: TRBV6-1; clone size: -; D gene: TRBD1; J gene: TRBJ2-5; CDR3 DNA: TGTGCCAGCAGTGAGTTGACAGGGGGCGCGAGGGAGACCCAGTACTTC; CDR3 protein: CASSELTGGARETQYF
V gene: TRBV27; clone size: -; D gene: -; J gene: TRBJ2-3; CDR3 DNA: TGTGCCAGCAGCCTTCTTAGCACAGATACGCAGTATTTT; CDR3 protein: CASSLLSTDTQYF
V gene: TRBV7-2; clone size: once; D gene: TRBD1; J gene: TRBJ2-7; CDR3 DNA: TGTGCCAGCAGCTTCTCATGGACAGGGGGCCGCGACGAGCAGTACTTC; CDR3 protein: CASSFSWTGGRDEQYF
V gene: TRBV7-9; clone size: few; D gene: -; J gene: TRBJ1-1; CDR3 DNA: TGTGCCAGCAGCTTTTCTCGGTACCGGAAGAACACTGAAGCTTTCTTT; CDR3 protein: CASSFSRYRKNTEAFF
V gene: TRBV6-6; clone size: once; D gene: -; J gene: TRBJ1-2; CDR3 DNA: TGTGCCAGCAGTACGACCCCTAACTATGGCTACACCTTC; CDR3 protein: CASSTTPNYGYTF
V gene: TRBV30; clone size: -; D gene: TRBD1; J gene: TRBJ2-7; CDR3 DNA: TGTGCCTGGAGCTTCGGGACAGCATTATACGAGCAGTACTTC; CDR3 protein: CAWSFGTALYEQYF
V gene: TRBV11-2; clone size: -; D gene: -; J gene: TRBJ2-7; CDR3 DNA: TGTGCCAGCAGCCCACCGGACGGCTACGAGCAGTACTTC; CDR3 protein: CASSPPDGYEQYF
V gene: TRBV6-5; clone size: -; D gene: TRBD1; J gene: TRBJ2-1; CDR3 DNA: TGTGCCAGCAGTTACTCGCCGGGACAGGCCTACAATGAGCAGTTCTTC; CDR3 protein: CASSYSPGQAYNEQFF
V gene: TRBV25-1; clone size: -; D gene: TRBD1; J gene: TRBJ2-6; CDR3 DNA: TGTGCCAGCCCGGGACAGGGGGCTGGGGCCAACGTCCTGACTTTC; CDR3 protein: CASPGQGAGANVLTF
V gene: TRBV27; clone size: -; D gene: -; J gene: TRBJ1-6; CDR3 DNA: TGTGCCAGCAGCCCCTCCCCGGCGGACCTCTACAGCTCCTATAATTCACCCCTCCACTTT; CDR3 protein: CASSPSPADLYSSYNSPLHF
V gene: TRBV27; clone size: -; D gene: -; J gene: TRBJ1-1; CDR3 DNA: TGTGCCAGCAGTTTATCTTCCGGATTGAACACTGAAGCTTTCTTT; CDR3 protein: CASSLSSGLNTEAFF
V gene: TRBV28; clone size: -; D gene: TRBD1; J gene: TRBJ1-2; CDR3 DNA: TGTGCCAGCAGCCCTAGACAGGGGAGTCGGCCTGGCTACACCTTC; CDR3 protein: CASSPRQGSRPGYTF
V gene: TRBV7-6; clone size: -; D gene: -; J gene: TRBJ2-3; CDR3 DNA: TGTGCCAGCAGCTTCATTAGCACAGATACGCAGTATTTT; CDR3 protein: CASSFISTDTQYF
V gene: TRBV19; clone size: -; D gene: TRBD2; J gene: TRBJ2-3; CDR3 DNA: TGTGCCAGTAGTACAAGCGGGGTAGGCACAGATACGCAGTATTTT; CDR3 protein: CASSTSGVGTDTQYF
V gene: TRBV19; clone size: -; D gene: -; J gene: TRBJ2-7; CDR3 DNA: TGTGCCAGTAGTATAGGGTGGGGCAGAAACTACGAGCAGTACTTC; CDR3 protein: CASSIGWGRNYEQYF
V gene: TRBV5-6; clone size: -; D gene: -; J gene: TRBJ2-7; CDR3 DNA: TGTGCCAGCAGCTTGGTTTCAGGATACGAGCAGTACTTC; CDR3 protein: CASSLVSGYEQYF
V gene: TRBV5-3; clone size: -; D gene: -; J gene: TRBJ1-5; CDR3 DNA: TGTGCCAGAAGCTCTGGGGGGGGCAGTCAGCCCCAGCATTTT; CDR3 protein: CARSSGGGSQPQHF
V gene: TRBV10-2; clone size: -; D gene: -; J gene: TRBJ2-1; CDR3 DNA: TGCGCCAGCAGTGAGTCGGGCCTCGGGGGCGGGTCCTACAATGAGCAGTTCTTC; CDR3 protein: CASSESGLGGGSYNEQFF
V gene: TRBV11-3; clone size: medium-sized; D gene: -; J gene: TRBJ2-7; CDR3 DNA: TGTGCCAGCAGCTTAGGAACCTACGAGCAGTACTTC; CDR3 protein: CASSLGTYEQYF
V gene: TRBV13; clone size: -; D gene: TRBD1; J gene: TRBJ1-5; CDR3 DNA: TGTGCCAGCAGCCTGACAGGGGGAGATCAGCCCCAGCATTTT; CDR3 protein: CASSLTGGDQPQHF
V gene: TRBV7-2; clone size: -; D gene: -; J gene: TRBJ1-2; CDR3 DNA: TGTGCCAGCAGCCCCTACCAGGCGGACTATGGCTACACCTTC; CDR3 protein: CASSPYQADYGYTF
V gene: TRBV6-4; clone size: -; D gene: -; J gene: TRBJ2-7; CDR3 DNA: TGTGCCAGCATACGGACAGGGAAGGGGACTAGGTCCTCGGCGGGCGAGCAGTACTTC; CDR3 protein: CASIRTGKGTRSSAGEQYF
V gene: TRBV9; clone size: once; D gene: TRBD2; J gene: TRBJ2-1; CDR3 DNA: TGTGCCAGCACGCCCGGGGGGGCTTACTACAATGAGCAGTTCTTC; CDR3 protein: CASTPGGAYYNEQFF
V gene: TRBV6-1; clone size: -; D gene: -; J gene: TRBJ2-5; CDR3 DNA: TGTGCCAGCAGTGAAGATGCCGCAGGATGGTACCAAGAGACCCAGTACTTC; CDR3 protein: CASSEDAAGWYQETQYF
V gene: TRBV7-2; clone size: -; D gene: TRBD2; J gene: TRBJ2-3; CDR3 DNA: TGTGCCAGCAGCCCGTTGGGGGGGGGCACAGATACGCAGTATTTT; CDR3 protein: CASSPLGGGTDTQYF
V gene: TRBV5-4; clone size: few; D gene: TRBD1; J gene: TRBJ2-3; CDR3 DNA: TGTGCCAGCAGCTTGGGACAGGGAACTAGCACAGATACGCAGTATTTT; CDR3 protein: CASSLGQGTSTDTQYF
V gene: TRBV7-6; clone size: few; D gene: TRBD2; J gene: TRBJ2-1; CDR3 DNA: TGTGCCAGCAGCTTAGAAGCGGGGGGCCAGGTTGAGCAGTTCTTC; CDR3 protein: CASSLEAGGQVEQFF
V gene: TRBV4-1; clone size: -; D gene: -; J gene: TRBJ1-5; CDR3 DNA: TGCGCCAGCAGCCACTACGTGGACGTCGATAGCAATCAGCCCCAGCATTTT; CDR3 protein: CASSHYVDVDSNQPQHF
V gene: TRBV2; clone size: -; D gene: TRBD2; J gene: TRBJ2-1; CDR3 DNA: TGTGCCAGCAGTGAAACCTCCCTAGCGGGGGCGAATGAGCAGTTCTTC; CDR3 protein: CASSETSLAGANEQFF
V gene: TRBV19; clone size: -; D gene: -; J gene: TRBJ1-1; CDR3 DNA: TGTGCCAGTAGTCCGCAGGGGTACCTTAAGGAGAACACTGAAGCTTTCTTT; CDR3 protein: CASSPQGYLKENTEAFF
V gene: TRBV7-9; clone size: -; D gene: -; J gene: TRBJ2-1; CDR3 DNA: TGTGCCAGCAGCTTAGACCCGACTATTGAGCAGTTCTTC; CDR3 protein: CASSLDPTIEQFF
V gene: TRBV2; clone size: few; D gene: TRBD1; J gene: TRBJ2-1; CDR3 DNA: TGTGCCAGCAGTGGATACGGGACAGGGATGACGTACAATGAGCAGTTCTTC; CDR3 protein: CASSGYGTGMTYNEQFF
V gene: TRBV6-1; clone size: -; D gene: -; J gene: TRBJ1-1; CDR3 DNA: TGTGCCAGCAGGGACCGAATCGGGATGAACACTGAAGCTTTCTTT; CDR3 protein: CASRDRIGMNTEAFF
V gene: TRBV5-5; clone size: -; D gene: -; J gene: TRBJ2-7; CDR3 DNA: TGTGCCAGCAGCTTTCGACGCGGGCCCACCTACGAGCAGTACTTC; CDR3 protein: CASSFRRGPTYEQYF
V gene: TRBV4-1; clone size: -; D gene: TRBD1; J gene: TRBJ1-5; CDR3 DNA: TGCGCCAGCAGCCCGGGACAGCATAGCAATCAGCCCCAGCATTTT; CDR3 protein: CASSPGQHSNQPQHF
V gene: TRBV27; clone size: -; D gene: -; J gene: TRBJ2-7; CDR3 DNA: TGTGCCAGCAGTTTATCCGGGCCAGTCTCCGAGCAGTACTTC; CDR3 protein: CASSLSGPVSEQYF